These T cell receptor beta chains were read from a single sample in a study of early T cells in non-severe SARS-CoV-2 infection. A single record per CDR3 protein comes from TCRdb applying MiXCR to the 5' RACE reads. The repertoire includes tens of thousands of distinct CDR3 sequences, around 5% of them detected once, and over 12% sits in the top ten. Specimen: whole blood. These receptors were collected from an adult who was a healthcare worker with PCR-confirmed SARS-CoV-2 infection or an uninfected control (not recorded which). Both conserved end residues are trimmed from each CDR3. The order of the fields is D gene, V gene, CDR3 protein. D genes are given only for firm matches.

>-|TRBV2
ASRMARRMNTEAF
>-|TRBV20-1
SATSRPQETQY
>-|TRBV5-1
ASRTENSPLH
>TRBD1|TRBV20-1
SASLGDRDTDTQY
>-|TRBV12-3/TRBV12-4
ASSPQSSSPLH
>TRBD2|TRBV4-1
ASSQGAGTSGYEQY
>-|TRBV7-9
ASSTSLSEQY
>-|TRBV2
ASSEGSDYNEQF
>-|TRBV6-5
ASREVGSTEAF
>TRBD1|TRBV7-2
ASSPPGQGGETQY
>-|TRBV7-2
ASTSTGQGGYT
>-|TRBV20-1
SAYDRSGELF
>-|TRBV6-1
ASSEQYNEKLF
>-|TRBV20-1
SVKDQPSSYNEQF
>-|TRBV19
ASSISAGGQETQY
>-|TRBV20-1
SAPGTGTYNEQF
>-|TRBV27
ASSFTGARLSSYNSPLH
>-|TRBV3-1
ASSAAGETQY
>TRBD1|TRBV5-1
ASSNHQGASEKLF
>-|TRBV29-1
SVSLRDEGNQPQH
>TRBD2|TRBV5-1
ASSLVAGESTDTQY
>-|TRBV2
ASSEGLYEQF
>-|TRBV11-2
ASSLDQGYLGTEAF
>TRBD1|TRBV5-1
ASSEGDSREAF